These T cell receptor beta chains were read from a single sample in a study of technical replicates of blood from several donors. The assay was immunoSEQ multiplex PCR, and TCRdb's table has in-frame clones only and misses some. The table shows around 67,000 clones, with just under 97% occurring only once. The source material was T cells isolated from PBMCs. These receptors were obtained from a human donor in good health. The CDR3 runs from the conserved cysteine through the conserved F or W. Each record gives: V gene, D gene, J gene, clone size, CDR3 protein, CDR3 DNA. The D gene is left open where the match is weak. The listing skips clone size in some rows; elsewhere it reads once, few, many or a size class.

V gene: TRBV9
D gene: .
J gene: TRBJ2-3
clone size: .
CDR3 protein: CASSVTAGLTDTQYF
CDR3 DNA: TGTGCCAGCAGCGTAACGGCGGGGCTCACAGATACGCAGTATTTT

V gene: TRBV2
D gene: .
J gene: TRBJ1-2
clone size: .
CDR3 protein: CASSDFGSPTRGYTF
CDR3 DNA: TGTGCCAGCAGCGACTTTGGGAGCCCAACGAGAGGCTACACCTTC

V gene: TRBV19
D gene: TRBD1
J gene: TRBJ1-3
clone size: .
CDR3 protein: CASSSGQTSSGNTIYF
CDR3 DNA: TGTGCCAGTAGTTCGGGACAGACGAGCTCTGGAAACACCATATATTTT

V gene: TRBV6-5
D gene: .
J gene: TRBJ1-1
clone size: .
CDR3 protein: CASSPLPNTEAFF
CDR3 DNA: TGTGCCAGCAGTCCCCTTCCGAACACTGAAGCTTTCTTT

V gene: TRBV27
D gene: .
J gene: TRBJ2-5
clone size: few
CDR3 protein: CASSLMGGRETQYF
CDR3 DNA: TGTGCCAGCAGTTTAATGGGGGGAAGGGAGACCCAGTACTTC

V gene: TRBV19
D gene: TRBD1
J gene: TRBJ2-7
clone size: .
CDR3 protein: CASSITGVEQYF
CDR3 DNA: TGTGCCAGTAGTATTACAGGGGTTGAGCAGTACTTC

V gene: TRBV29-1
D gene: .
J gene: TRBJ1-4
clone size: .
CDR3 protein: CSASDPTGEKLFF
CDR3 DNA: TGCAGCGCCTCGGATCCGACGGGTGAAAAACTGTTTTTT

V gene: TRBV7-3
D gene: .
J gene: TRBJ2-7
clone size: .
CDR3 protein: CASSLTGQGREQYF
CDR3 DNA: TGTGCCAGCAGCTTAACTGGGCAGGGTAGGGAGCAGTACTTC

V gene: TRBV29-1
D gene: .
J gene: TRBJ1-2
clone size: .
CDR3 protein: CSVEGGGIGRYGYTF
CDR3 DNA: TGCAGCGTTGAGGGTGGGGGGATTGGGAGGTATGGCTACACCTTC

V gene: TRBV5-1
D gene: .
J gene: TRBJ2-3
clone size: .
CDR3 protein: CASGFRGSTDTQYF
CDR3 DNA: TGCGCCAGCGGATTTAGAGGGAGCACAGATACGCAGTATTTT

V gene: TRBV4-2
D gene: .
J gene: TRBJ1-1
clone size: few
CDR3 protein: CASSQDRDTEAFF
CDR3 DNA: TGTGCCAGCAGCCAAGACAGGGACACTGAAGCTTTCTTT

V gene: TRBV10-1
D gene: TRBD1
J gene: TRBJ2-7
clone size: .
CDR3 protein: CASSESGTGNHPYF
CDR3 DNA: TGCGCCAGCAGTGAGTCAGGGACAGGGAATCATCCGTACTTC

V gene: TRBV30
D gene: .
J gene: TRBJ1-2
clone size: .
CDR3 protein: CAWGIGVRGNGYTF
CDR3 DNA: TGTGCCTGGGGGATTGGGGTACGGGGGAATGGCTACACCTTC

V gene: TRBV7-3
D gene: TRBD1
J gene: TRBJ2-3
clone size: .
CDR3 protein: CASSSTGGAQYF
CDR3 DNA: TGTGCCAGCAGCTCGACAGGGGGCGCGCAGTATTTT

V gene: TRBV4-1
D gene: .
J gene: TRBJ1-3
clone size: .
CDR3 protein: CASSQFDFSGNTIYF
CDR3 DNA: TGCGCCAGCAGCCAATTTGACTTCTCTGGAAACACCATATATTTT

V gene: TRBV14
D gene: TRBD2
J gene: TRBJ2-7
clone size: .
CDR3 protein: CASSQDRTSGRAKSYEQYF
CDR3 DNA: TGTGCCAGCAGCCAAGATCGGACTAGCGGGAGGGCCAAATCCTACGAGCAGTACTTC

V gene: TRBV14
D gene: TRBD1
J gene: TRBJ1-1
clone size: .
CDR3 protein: CASSQGQGAGTEAFF
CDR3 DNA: TGTGCCAGCAGCCAAGGACAGGGGGCGGGCACTGAAGCTTTCTTT

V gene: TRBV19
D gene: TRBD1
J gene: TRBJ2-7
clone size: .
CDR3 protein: CASSTGGYEQYF
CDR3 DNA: TGTGCCAGTAGTACAGGGGGCTACGAGCAGTACTTC

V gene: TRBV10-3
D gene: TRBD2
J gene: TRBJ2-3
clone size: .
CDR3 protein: CAINPTSGTADTQYF
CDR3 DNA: TGTGCCATCAACCCGACTAGCGGGACGGCAGATACGCAGTATTTT

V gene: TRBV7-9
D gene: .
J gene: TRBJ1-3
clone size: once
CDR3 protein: CASSLLNLRWGNTIYF
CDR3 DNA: TGTGCCAGCAGCTTACTTAACCTCCGGTGGGGAAACACCATATATTTT

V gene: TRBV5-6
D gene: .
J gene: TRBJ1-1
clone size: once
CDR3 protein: CASSFTDMNTEAFF
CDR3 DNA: TGTGCCAGCAGCTTCACGGACATGAACACTGAAGCTTTCTTT

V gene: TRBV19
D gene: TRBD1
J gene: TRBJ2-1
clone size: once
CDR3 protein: CASSKLGTGNEQFF
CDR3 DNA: TGTGCCAGTAGTAAACTAGGGACAGGGAATGAGCAGTTCTTC

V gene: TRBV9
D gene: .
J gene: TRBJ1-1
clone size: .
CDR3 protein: CASSVQVSDTEAFF
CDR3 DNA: TGTGCCAGCAGCGTACAGGTGTCAGACACTGAAGCTTTCTTT

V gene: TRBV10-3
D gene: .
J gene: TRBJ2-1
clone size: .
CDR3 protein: CAISLAPLGVQFF
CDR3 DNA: TGTGCCATCAGTCTCGCACCACTCGGGGTACAGTTCTTC

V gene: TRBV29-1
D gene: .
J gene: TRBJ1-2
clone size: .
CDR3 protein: CSVEQNYGYTF
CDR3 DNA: TGCAGCGTTGAACAAAACTATGGCTACACCTTC

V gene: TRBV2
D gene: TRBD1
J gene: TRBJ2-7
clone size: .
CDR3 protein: CASRIGQGPYYEQYF
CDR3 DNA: TGTGCCAGCAGAATTGGACAGGGGCCCTACTACGAGCAGTACTTC

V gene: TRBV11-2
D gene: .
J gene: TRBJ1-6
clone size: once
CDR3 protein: CASSLVFQGHNSPLHF
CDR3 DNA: TGTGCCAGCAGCTTAGTCTTCCAGGGCCATAATTCACCCCTCCACTTT

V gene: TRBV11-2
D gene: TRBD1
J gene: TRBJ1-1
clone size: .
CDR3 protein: CASSLTLTGLGNTEAFF
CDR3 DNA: TGTGCCAGCAGCTTAACCCTGACAGGGCTGGGGAACACTGAAGCTTTCTTT

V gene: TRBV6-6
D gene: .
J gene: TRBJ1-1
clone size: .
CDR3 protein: CASSLGGNTEAFF
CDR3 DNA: TGTGCCAGCAGTTTAGGGGGTAACACTGAAGCTTTCTTT

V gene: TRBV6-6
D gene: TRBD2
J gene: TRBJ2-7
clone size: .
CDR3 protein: CASSYGLAGASYEQYF
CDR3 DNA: TGTGCCAGCAGTTACGGGCTAGCGGGTGCCTCCTACGAGCAGTACTTC

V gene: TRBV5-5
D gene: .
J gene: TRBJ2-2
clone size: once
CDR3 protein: CASSPTERNTGELFF
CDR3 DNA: TGTGCCAGCAGCCCTACGGAGAGAAACACCGGGGAGCTGTTTTTT

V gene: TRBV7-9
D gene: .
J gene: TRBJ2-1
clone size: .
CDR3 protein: CASSLGGRSGGEQFF
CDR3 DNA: TGTGCCAGCAGCTTGGGGGGAAGATCGGGTGGTGAGCAGTTCTTC

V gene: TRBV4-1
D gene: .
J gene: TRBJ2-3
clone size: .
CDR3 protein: CASSQVGASTDTQYF
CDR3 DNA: TGCGCCAGCAGCCAAGTGGGCGCCAGCACAGATACGCAGTATTTT

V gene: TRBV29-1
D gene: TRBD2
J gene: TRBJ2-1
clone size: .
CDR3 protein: CSVPREGQTYNEQFF
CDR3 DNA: TGCAGCGTACCCCGGGAGGGGCAGACCTACAATGAGCAGTTCTTC